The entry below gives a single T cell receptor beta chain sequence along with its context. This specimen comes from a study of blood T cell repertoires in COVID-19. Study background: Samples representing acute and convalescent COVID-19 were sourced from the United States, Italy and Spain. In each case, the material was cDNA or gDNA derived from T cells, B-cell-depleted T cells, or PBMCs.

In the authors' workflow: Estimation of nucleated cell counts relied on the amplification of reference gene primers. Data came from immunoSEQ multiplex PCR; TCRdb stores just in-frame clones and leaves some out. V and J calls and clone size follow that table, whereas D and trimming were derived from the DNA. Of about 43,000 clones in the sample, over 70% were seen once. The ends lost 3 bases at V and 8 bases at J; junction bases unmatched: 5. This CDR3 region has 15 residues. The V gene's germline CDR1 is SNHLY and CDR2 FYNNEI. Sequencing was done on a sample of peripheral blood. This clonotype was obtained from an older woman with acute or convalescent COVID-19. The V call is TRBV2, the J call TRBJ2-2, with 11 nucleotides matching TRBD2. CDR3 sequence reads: CASSELAGGLGELFF. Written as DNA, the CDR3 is TGTGCCAGCAGTGAGCTAGCGGGGGGACTTGGGGAGCTGTTTTTT. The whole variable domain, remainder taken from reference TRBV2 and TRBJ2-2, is EPEVTQTPSHQVTQMGQEVILRCVPISNHLYFYWYRQILGQKVEFLVSFYNNEISEKSEIFDDQFSVERPDGSNFTLKIRSTKLEDSAMYFCASSELAGGLGELFFGEGSRLTVL.